The 15 T cell receptor beta chains given below trace back to one sample, sequenced in a study of blood T cell repertoires in COVID-19. Sequenced by immunoSEQ multiplex PCR; TCRdb stores in-frame clones only, minus some. The sample shows roughly 190,000 clones, 82% of them seen only once. Input material: peripheral blood. The receptors come from a woman between 55 and 75 years old with COVID-19, enrolled during active disease.

The chain is built from TRBV30 and TRBJ1-4; a possible D gene is TRBD1 (5 bases). The germline CDR1 and CDR2 sequences are GTSNPN and SVGIG (reference sequence). The CDR3 totals 16 residues. The V end lost 0 bases, the J end lost 5 bases, and 16 bases lay between the germline ends. CDR3 DNA: TGTGCCTGGAGTGTAGCGTCGGTGACAGTCAATGAAAAACTGTTTTTT. This encodes CAWSVASVTVNEKLFF.

This chain links TRBV5-1 with TRBJ2-3; D unclear. The V end lost 0 bases, the J end lost 0 bases, and 5 bases lay between the germline ends. Germline-derived CDR1 and CDR2 are SGHRS and YFSETQ. This CDR3 spans 14 amino acids. The CDR3, as DNA: TGCGCCAGCAGCTTGGATTCTAGCACAGATACGCAGTATTTT. It yields the protein CASSLDSSTDTQYF.

The chain recombines TRBV2 with TRBJ1-2; 11 bases agree with TRBD1. Unmatched junction bases numbered 8, after V lost 2 bases and J lost 6 bases. Germline values: CDR1 SNHLY, CDR2 FYNNEI. The CDR3 runs to 16 residues. In DNA, the CDR3 is TGTGCCAGCAGTGAATTACGGGACAGGGGGAAGGATGGCTACACCTTC. Protein: CASSELRDRGKDGYTF.

J is TRBJ2-1 and V is TRBV5-5; TRBD1 agrees at 10 bases. The V gene end was trimmed by 0 bases and the J gene end by 9 bases; junction bases not matched to a gene: 9. Per germline, CDR1 SGHKS and CDR2 YYEKEE (reference sequence). This CDR3 has 16 amino acids. The CDR3 spells CASSLADGTGVSEQFF. CDR3 nucleotide sequence: TGTGCCAGCAGCTTGGCTGACGGGACAGGGGTCAGTGAGCAGTTCTTC. The full variable domain, completed using reference TRBV5-5 and TRBJ2-1, is DAGVTQSPTHLIKTRGQQVTLRCSPISGHKSVSWYQQVLGQGPQFIFQYYEKEERGRGNFPDRFSARQFPNYSSELNVNALLLGDSALYLCASSLADGTGVSEQFFGPGTRLTVL.

Concerning this clone itself: Germline and junction disagree at one end, which may indicate a read error. The chain has TRBV7-2 and TRBJ2-7, with TRBD2 identical over 9 bases. The CDR3 is 15 residues long. Per germline, CDR1 SGHTA and CDR2 FQGNSA. DNA for the CDR3: TGTGCCAGCAGGTTAGCGGGAGAGGCGTCCTACGAGCAGTACTTC. This sequence encodes CASRLAGEASYEQYF.

This clone occurred many times. V usage is TRBV6-5 and J usage is TRBJ1-5; a weak D match, TRBD1 (6 bases). V dropped 6 bases and J dropped 0 bases, with 12 bases sitting between them. Germline CDR1 is MNHEY and CDR2 is SVGAGI. The CDR3 runs to 15 residues. The CDR3 DNA is TGTGCCAGCAGCTCCGGGACAAATAGCAATCAGCCCCAGCATTTT. Residues: CASSSGTNSNQPQHF.

V gene TRBV28 combines with J gene TRBJ2-5; 12 nucleotides agree with TRBD2. V lost 3 bases and J lost 4; bases outside the gene matches: 0. In germline, CDR1 is MDHEN, CDR2 SYDVKM. There are 14 residues in the CDR3. The CDR3 reads CASSLGLAGETQYF. CDR3 in DNA: TGTGCCAGCAGTTTGGGACTAGCGGGAGAGACCCAGTACTTC.

This clone was seen once. The chain recombines TRBV28 with TRBJ1-2; D not certain. The CDR3 has 13 residues. Trimming removed 1 base at V and 8 bases at J, with 11 bases between. Germline CDR1 is MDHEN and CDR2 is SYDVKM. CDR3: CASSLYRSGGYTF. In nucleotides, the CDR3 is TGTGCCAGCAGTTTATATCGGTCGGGGGGCTACACCTTC.

This clone came up once. The chain is built from TRBV19 and TRBJ2-3, with 10 bases lining up with TRBD1. Germline CDR1 reads LNHDA; CDR2 reads SQIVND (reference sequence). This CDR3 comprises 15 residues. After removal of 6 bases from V and 4 bases from J, the junction contained 7 bases not matched to a gene. The CDR3 here is CASRPGQGIADTQYF. CDR3 nucleotide sequence: TGTGCCAGTAGACCGGGACAGGGGATCGCAGATACGCAGTATTTT.

The rearrangement uses TRBV23-1 and TRBJ2-1, with D possibly being TRBD2 (6 bases). TRBV23-1 is noted as an ORF with a role that remains uncertain. The CDR3 is made up of 17 amino acids. The V and J ends lost 3 bases and 3 bases respectively, with 18 bases between them. The CDR3 sequence: CASSHWDLLSFYNEQFF. Written as DNA, the CDR3 is TGCGCCAGCAGTCATTGGGACTTACTCTCCTTCTACAATGAGCAGTTCTTC.

The rearrangement links TRBV6-5 to TRBJ2-7; D remains unclear. The CDR3 is 12 amino acids. With 7 bases removed from V and 3 bases from J, the gap between germline ends came to 10 bases. CDR1 and CDR2 (germline): MNHEY, SVGAGI. CDR3 coding DNA: TGTGCCAGCACGCAGGAAAACTACGAGCAGTACTTC. Amino acid sequence: CASTQENYEQYF.

The chain uses TRBV5-4 and TRBJ2-1; 13 bases fit TRBD2. This CDR3 has 15 residues. Trimming took 5 bases from V and 5 from J; bases not matched to a gene: 4. The germline gives CDR1 SGHNT, CDR2 YYREEE (reference sequence). The CDR3 DNA reads as TGTGCCAGCAGTTTAGGGACTAGCGGGAACAATGAGCAGTTCTTC. Translating it yields CASSLGTSGNNEQFF. The variable domain in full, with the rest retrieved from reference TRBV5-4 and TRBJ2-1, is ETGVTQSPTHLIKTRGQQVTLRCSSQSGHNTVSWYQQALGQGPQFIFQYYREEENGRGNFPPRFSGLQFPNYSSELNVNALELDDSALYLCASSLGTSGNNEQFFGPGTRLTVL.

The V and J genes are TRBV5-1 and TRBJ2-7, with D possibly TRBD2 on 6 matching bases. Trimming removed 4 bases from V and 2 bases from J, with 10 bases in between. The CDR3 runs to 13 residues. In germline, CDR1 is SGHRS, CDR2 YFSETQ. CDR3: CASSQEGAYEQYF. CDR3 DNA sequence: TGCGCCAGCAGCCAGGAGGGAGCCTACGAGCAGTACTTC.

The chain recombines TRBV10-1 with TRBJ2-3; tentatively, D is TRBD1 (6 bases). This CDR3 has 13 amino acids. V lost 4 bases and J lost 1, with 6 bases in between. Germline V gene lookup returns CDR1 WNHNN and CDR2 SYGVQD (reference sequence). The CDR3 nucleotides are TGCGCCAGCAGTGGACAGGGCACAGATACGCAGTATTTT. Residues: CASSGQGTDTQYF.

This rearrangement joins TRBV4-3 to TRBJ1-6; D uncertain. V lost 3 bases, J lost 5 bases, and 11 bases lay in between. The CDR3 is 15 amino acids. In germline, CDR1 is LGHNA, CDR2 YSLEER. CDR3 sequence (DNA): TGCGCCAGCAGCCACGAGTACGGGAATAATTCACCCCTCCACTTT. This gives the protein CASSHEYGNNSPLHF.